This T cell receptor beta chain was identified during a study of cytomegalovirus exposure and HLA in healthy donors. It was with 60 Vbeta and 13 Jbeta primers that the PCR ran. Sequencing used immunoSEQ multiplex PCR; TCRdb keeps in-frame clones, though not all of them. Among under 170,000 clones listed, 79% were seen once. CDR1 and CDR2 from the germline V gene are DFQATT and SNEGSKA (reference sequence). V lost 6 bases, J lost 5 bases, and 8 bases lay in between. CDR3 length equals 11 residues. The chain recombines TRBV20-1 with TRBJ1-5; D is perhaps TRBD1 (5 bases). Sequencing used PBMCs. The receptor was derived from a man aged 50 or older in good health and CMV-seropositive. CDR3 coding DNA: TGCAGTGCACGGGGGGATCAGCCCCAGCATTTT. The encoded protein is CSARGDQPQHF.